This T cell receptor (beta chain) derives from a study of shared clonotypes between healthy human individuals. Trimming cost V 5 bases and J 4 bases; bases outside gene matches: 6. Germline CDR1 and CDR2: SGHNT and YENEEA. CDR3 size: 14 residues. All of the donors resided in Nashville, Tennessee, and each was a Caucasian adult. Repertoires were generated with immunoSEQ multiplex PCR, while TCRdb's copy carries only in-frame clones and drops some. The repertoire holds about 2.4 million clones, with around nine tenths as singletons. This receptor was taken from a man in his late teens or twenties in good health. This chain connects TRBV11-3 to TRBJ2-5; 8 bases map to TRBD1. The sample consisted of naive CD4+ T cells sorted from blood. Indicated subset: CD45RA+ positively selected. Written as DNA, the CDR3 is TGTGCCAGCAGCCTTGACAGGGGTGCAGAGACCCAGTACTTC. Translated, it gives CASSLDRGAETQYF.